A single sample is the source of the 3 T cell receptor beta chains below, sequenced in a study of T-cell memory formation after mild COVID-19 (dated by TCRdb to the early 2020s). Libraries were constructed by 5' RACE. Sequencing was carried out with an Illumina NovaSeq 6000. Through fastp at Q25 and MiXCR, TCRdb rebuilt clones from the public reads, retaining in-frame beta chains. For every CDR3 protein sequence, its rows merge into one entry that carries the most common genes and DNA. Within this sample are fewer than 500,000 distinct CDR3 sequences, with 25% of them counted one time only. The ten largest clones represent approximately 12% of the sample. The specimen was PBMCs or a T cell subset sorted from them (not recorded which). The origin of the receptors is an adult woman who had mild COVID-19 (a few samples of this study predate the infection). The sample titles of this study are shuffled in the database, so cell type and time point are left out; the donor was told from shared clones.

This clonotype was seen only a few times. The CDR3 DNA is TGTGCCAGCAGCTTAGCCGGGACAGGGAATAATTCACCCCTCCACTTT. It yields the protein CASSLAGTGNNSPLHF. The rearrangement joins TRBV7-3 to TRBJ1-6, with 9 positions matching TRBD1. The V gene end was trimmed by 2 bases and the J gene end by 5 bases; junction bases not matched to a gene: 4. The CDR3 covers 16 residues. Germline loops: CDR1 SGHTA, CDR2 FQGTGA.

This clonotype was counted only a few times. The rearrangement links TRBV29-1 to TRBJ1-5; possible D gene TRBD1, 6 bases. Trimming removed 5 bases at V and 2 bases at J, with 7 bases between. This CDR3 contains 12 residues. Germline V gives CDR1 SQVTM, CDR2 ANQGSEA. CDR3: CSVRQGNQPQHF. The CDR3 bases are TGCAGCGTTAGACAGGGCAATCAGCCCCAGCATTTT.

The rearrangement joins TRBV27 to TRBJ1-6, with 7 bases lining up with TRBD1. This CDR3 is 14 amino acids long. Looked up from germline, CDR1 is MNHEY and CDR2 is SMNVEV (reference sequence). V shed 5 bases, J shed 9 bases, and the junction held 7 bases outside the gene matches. CDR3 region: CASSPTGLSSPLHF. CDR3 in DNA: TGTGCCAGCAGTCCGACAGGGCTCAGTTCACCCCTCCACTTT.